This T cell receptor (beta chain) originates from a study of cytomegalovirus exposure and HLA in healthy donors. With regard to this clone: The antigen is unknown.

General observations from the study: Researchers left out some V segments, among them TRBV6-2 and TRBV6-3, as indistinguishable.

It was with 60 Vbeta and 13 Jbeta primers that the PCR ran. Some clones are missing from TCRdb's copy, which holds only in-frame ones; the method was immunoSEQ multiplex PCR. The sample shows over 100,000 clones, 78% of them seen only once. Germline V CDR1 and CDR2: SGHVS, FNYEAQ. The V gene lost 0 bases and the J gene lost 2 bases, with 5 bases spanning the gap. The CDR3 runs to 13 residues. The clonotype originates from a woman between 25 and 40 years old in good health and CMV-seropositive. Sequencing was performed on PBMCs. The rearrangement uses TRBV7-6 and TRBJ2-7; no reliable D call. The CDR3 spells CASSLAVAYEQYF. The CDR3 DNA is TGTGCCAGCAGCTTAGCTGTAGCCTACGAGCAGTACTTC.